This entry lists 26 T cell receptor beta chains sequenced from one sample in a study of cytomegalovirus exposure and HLA in healthy donors. Here immunoSEQ multiplex PCR was the method, and the copy in TCRdb shows in-frame clones only, minus some. Of fewer than 200,000 clones listed, about 90% are singletons. Sequences were obtained from PBMCs. These receptors all come from a woman aged 18-35 years in good health and CMV-seropositive.

The rearrangement links TRBV7-8 to TRBJ2-2; perhaps TRBD2 as D (5 bases). The CDR3 is made up of 14 amino acids. Trimming pared 5 bases from V and 8 bases from J, leaving 15 bases between. Looked up from germline, CDR1 is SGHVS and CDR2 is FQNEAQ. CDR3 DNA: TGTGCCAGCAGCCTAGAGAGGGTTGCGGGGGAGCTGTTTTTT. Protein sequence: CASSLERVAGELFF.

The chain uses TRBV7-9 and TRBJ1-2, with a possible D match to TRBD1 (5 bases). Germline values: CDR1 SEHNR, CDR2 FQNEAQ (reference sequence). V lost 6 bases and J lost 4, with 24 bases in between. The CDR3 consists of 17 residues. The CDR3 coding sequence is TGTGCCAGCAGTTGGGGGAGGAGGGGAAACCTCCTCTATGGCTACACCTTC. This sequence encodes CASSWGRRGNLLYGYTF.

The chain employs TRBV5-6 and TRBJ2-7, with TRBD2 matching 7 bases. There are 12 residues in the CDR3. The J segment lost 12 bases and the V segment lost 0 bases, leaving 6 bases of the junction unmatched. The germline V gene encodes CDR1 SGHDT and CDR2 YYEEEE. The CDR3 sequence is CASSLGLAPWYF. The CDR3 DNA reads TGTGCCAGCAGCTTGGGACTAGCTCCCTGGTACTTC.

The V call is TRBV5-6, the J call TRBJ2-7; 13 nucleotides agree with TRBD2. Germline assignment: CDR1 SGHDT and CDR2 YYEEEE. The ends lost 3 bases at V and 5 bases at J; junction bases unmatched: 17. This CDR3 spans 19 amino acids. DNA of the CDR3: TGTGCCAGCAGCTCCGGACTAGCGGGAGACCCTGGGCGAGGCGACGAGCAGTACTTC. Its protein is CASSSGLAGDPGRGDEQYF.

V gene TRBV4-3 combines with J gene TRBJ1-5; D remains unclear. Per the germline V gene, CDR1 is LGHNA and CDR2 is YSLEER. With 0 bases removed from V and 5 bases from J, the gap between germline ends came to 5 bases. The CDR3 runs to 13 residues. The CDR3 DNA is TGCGCCAGCAGCCAAGATTTCGATCAGCCCCAGCATTTT. Its translation is CASSQDFDQPQHF.

This chain uses TRBV18 with TRBJ2-1; 10 nucleotides agree with TRBD2. CDR1 KGHSH and CDR2 LQKENI come from the germline V gene. CDR3 size: 16 residues. V was pared by 2 bases and J by 5 bases, with 6 bases of the junction left unmatched. The CDR3 DNA is TGTGCCAGCTCACCAAGGGTAGCGGGGGGTGACAATGAGCAGTTCTTC. Its translation is CASSPRVAGGDNEQFF.

The CDR3 sequence: CASSQGLVGEQYF. CDR3 DNA: TGCGCCAGCAGCCAGGGACTAGTGGGCGAGCAGTACTTC. This sequence joins TRBV10-2 and TRBJ2-7; TRBD2 agrees at 8 bases. The V gene end was trimmed by 6 bases and the J gene end by 6 bases; junction bases not matched to a gene: 7. CDR1 WSHSY and CDR2 SAAADI come from the germline V gene. The CDR3 consists of 13 residues.

The chain carries TRBV13 and TRBJ2-4, with 7 positions matching TRBD2. V shed 3 bases, J shed 4 bases, and the junction held 12 bases outside the gene matches. The CDR3 is 17 amino acids. The germline V gene has CDR1 PRHDT and CDR2 FYEKMQ (reference sequence). The CDR3: CASSFHRTSKGKNIQYF. CDR3 nucleotide sequence: TGTGCCAGCAGCTTTCATAGGACTAGTAAAGGAAAAAACATTCAGTACTTC.

V is TRBV11-3 and J is TRBJ2-3, with 10 positions matching TRBD2. The germline V gene has CDR1 SGHNT and CDR2 YENEEA. The CDR3 has 16 amino acids. V lost 1 base to trimming and J lost 2 bases; unmatched junction nucleotides: 3. CDR3 sequence (DNA): TGTGCCAGCAGCTTAGCGACTAGCGGGTTCACAGATACGCAGTATTTT. It codes for CASSLATSGFTDTQYF.

The chain combines TRBV6-1 with TRBJ2-7; TRBD2 matches 11 bases. J gave up 4 bases and V 3 bases, and 5 bases lay outside the gene matches. CDR3 size: 15 residues. Germline assignment: CDR1 MNHNS and CDR2 SASEGT. The CDR3 reads CASSEETSGKYEQYF. As DNA, the CDR3 is TGTGCCAGCAGTGAGGAGACTAGCGGGAAGTACGAGCAGTACTTC.

This chain uses TRBV29-1 with TRBJ1-2, with TRBD1 matching over 7 bases. Per germline, CDR1 SQVTM and CDR2 ANQGSEA. This CDR3 has 13 amino acids. J gave up 7 bases and V 1 base, and 6 bases lay outside the gene matches. DNA for the CDR3: TGCAGCGTTGAAGGACAGGGAGTGAGTGGCTACACCTTC. It encodes CSVEGQGVSGYTF. Together with reference TRBV29-1 and TRBJ1-2, the CDR3 gives the full variable domain: SAVISQKPSRDICQRGTSLTIQCQVDSQVTMMFWYRQQPGQSLTLIATANQGSEATYESGFVIDKFPISRPNLTFSTLTVSNMSPEDSSIYLCSVEGQGVSGYTFGSGTRLTVV.

The genes are TRBV4-2 and TRBJ1-2; TRBD1 is a possible D gene (6 bases). The V gene lost 4 bases and the J gene lost 6 bases, with 18 bases spanning the gap. This CDR3 has 15 residues. Germline CDR1 reads LGHNA; CDR2 reads YNFKEQ. The CDR3 DNA sequence: TGTGCCAGCAGCCGGGAGGGGGGCAGCCCCGATGGCTACACCTTC. Protein product: CASSREGGSPDGYTF.

There are a few counts of this clone. The chain carries TRBV2 and TRBJ2-7, with D tentatively TRBD1 (6 bases). Germline assignment: CDR1 SNHLY and CDR2 FYNNEI. CDR3 size: 15 residues. V was shortened by 5 bases and J by 6 bases, with 20 bases between the two germline ends. This CDR3 reads CASSCWTADPSEQYF. Here the CDR3 DNA reads TGTGCCAGCAGTTGCTGGACAGCCGATCCTTCCGAGCAGTACTTC.

J is TRBJ2-7 and V is TRBV29-1, with a tentative D call TRBD2 (6 bases). CDR1 and CDR2 (germline): SQVTM, ANQGSEA. V was shortened by 2 bases and J by 6 bases, with 17 bases between the two germline ends. The CDR3 contains 14 residues. CDR3 DNA: TGCAGCGTTGAATATGTGGGGAGGAACGGCGAGCAGTACTTC. Its protein is CSVEYVGRNGEQYF.

The gene calls are TRBV5-1 and TRBJ2-2; D is possibly TRBD2 (5 bases). V dropped 3 bases and J dropped 8 bases, with 8 bases sitting between them. Germline V gives CDR1 SGHRS, CDR2 YFSETQ. The CDR3 has 12 amino acids. CDR3 sequence: CASSSTGGELFF. The CDR3, as DNA: TGCGCCAGCAGCTCCACGGGGGGGGAGCTGTTTTTT.

The chain carries TRBV7-3 and TRBJ1-1; the match to TRBD1 covers 8 bases. After removal of 5 bases from V and 7 bases from J, the junction contained 9 bases not matched to a gene. This CDR3 has 14 amino acids. The germline CDR1 and CDR2 sequences are SGHTA and FQGTGA. Written as DNA, the CDR3 is TGTGCCAGCAGCCCGACAGGGGACCTTGTTGAAGCTTTCTTT. It yields the protein CASSPTGDLVEAFF.

The rearrangement uses TRBV27 and TRBJ2-1; D unclear. The CDR3 loop spans 13 amino acids. The germline V and J ends were trimmed by 2 bases and 7 bases, with 9 bases remaining between them. Germline V lookup: CDR1 MNHEY, CDR2 SMNVEV (reference sequence). This CDR3 reads CASSLVAANEQFF. Written as DNA, the CDR3 is TGTGCCAGCAGTTTAGTAGCAGCTAATGAGCAGTTCTTC.

This clone was counted a single time. The chain joins TRBV2 to TRBJ2-1; 10 bases are shared with TRBD1. The CDR3 consists of 15 residues. V lost 5 bases and J lost 5; bases outside the gene matches: 6. Germline V gene data show CDR1 as SNHLY and CDR2 as FYNNEI. CDR3 residues: CASSKGGQGHNEQFF. The CDR3 nucleotides are TGTGCCAGCAGTAAAGGGGGACAGGGGCACAATGAGCAGTTCTTC.

The genes are TRBV6-1 and TRBJ2-7; D is undetermined. Germline CDR1 reads MNHNS; CDR2 reads SASEGT. CDR3 length: 14 residues. V was trimmed by 3 bases and J by 2 bases, leaving 11 bases between them. DNA for the CDR3: TGTGCCAGCAGTGAGACAAACCTACCCTACGAGCAGTACTTC. This sequence encodes CASSETNLPYEQYF.

This chain connects TRBV28 to TRBJ2-1; D possibly corresponds to TRBD2 (5 bases). This CDR3 is built from 14 residues. Germline lookup yields CDR1 MDHEN and CDR2 SYDVKM. Between the trimmed V and J ends, which lost 6 bases and 0 bases, there was a span of 9 bases. CDR3 DNA sequence: TGTGCCAGCAGCCTCGGGAACTCCTACAATGAGCAGTTCTTC. Its protein is CASSLGNSYNEQFF.

The V and J genes are TRBV29-1 and TRBJ1-2, with 8 bases aligning to TRBD1. The CDR3 spans 16 residues. V trimming: 0 bases; J trimming: 7 bases; junction bases outside the gene matches: 13. Germline CDR1 SQVTM, CDR2 ANQGSEA. The CDR3 DNA sequence: TGCAGCGTTGAAGATCGTATTCGATCGGGGACAGGTGGCTACACCTTC. Its translation is CSVEDRIRSGTGGYTF. The whole variable domain, filled in from reference TRBV29-1 and TRBJ1-2, reads SAVISQKPSRDICQRGTSLTIQCQVDSQVTMMFWYRQQPGQSLTLIATANQGSEATYESGFVIDKFPISRPNLTFSTLTVSNMSPEDSSIYLCSVEDRIRSGTGGYTFGSGTRLTVV.

The rearrangement links TRBV19 to TRBJ1-5, with D possibly matching TRBD1 (6 bases). The CDR3 loop spans 16 amino acids. The ends were cut back, 8 bases at V and 2 bases at J, with 19 bases in the middle. Germline V lookup: CDR1 LNHDA, CDR2 SQIVND (reference sequence). The CDR3 DNA is TGTGCCAGTTCCACGGCAGGGGCCGGGGGCAATCAGCCCCAGCATTTT. Protein sequence: CASSTAGAGGNQPQHF.

This sequence joins TRBV9 and TRBJ1-3; no clear D gene. With 0 bases removed from V and 0 bases from J, the gap between germline ends came to 10 bases. The length of the CDR3 is 16 residues. Germline V gene sequence: CDR1 SGDLS, CDR2 YYNGEE. CDR3 in DNA: TGTGCCAGCAGCGTAGAAGTCTCAGGCTCTGGAAACACCATATATTTT. The encoded protein is CASSVEVSGSGNTIYF.

This sequence joins TRBV10-3 and TRBJ2-7, with 7 bases identical to TRBD2. The J segment lost 5 bases and the V segment lost 5 bases, leaving 9 bases of the junction unmatched. From germline, CDR1 is ENHRY and CDR2 SYGVKD. There are 14 residues in the CDR3. In DNA form, the CDR3 reads TGTGCCATCAGTTCCCCTGGGAGGGGTAACGAGCAGTACTTC. Translated: CAISSPGRGNEQYF.

The CDR3 is CASSLDQGSNEQFF. CDR3 nucleotides: TGTGCCAGCAGCTTAGATCAGGGGAGCAATGAGCAGTTCTTC. The V gene is TRBV11-3, the J gene TRBJ2-1, with D maybe TRBD1 (6 bases). Germline V gene lookup returns CDR1 SGHNT and CDR2 YENEEA. Trimming removed 0 bases at V and 6 bases at J, with 9 bases between. The CDR3 covers 14 residues.

V is TRBV18 and J is TRBJ2-5, with 9 bases lining up with TRBD1. The J segment lost 1 base and the V segment lost 5 bases, leaving 14 bases of the junction unmatched. There are 18 residues in the CDR3. The germline V gene has CDR1 KGHSH and CDR2 LQKENI. CDR3 bases: TGTGCCAGCTCATTTAGGGACAGGGAGACGATCAGCCAAGAGACCCAGTACTTC. This encodes CASSFRDRETISQETQYF.